Following are 8 T cell receptor beta chains from one sample sequenced in a study of CD8+ T cells in alopecia areata. Reverse transcription of extracted RNA yielded cDNA, which provided the sequencing template. The assay was immunoSEQ multiplex PCR, and TCRdb's table has in-frame clones only and misses some. Among about 140,000 clones listed, around 49% were seen once. The input for sequencing was CD4+ T cells sorted from blood, taken at week 0. These receptor sequences come from a human donor with alopecia areata.

This clone turned up a few times. Distinct nucleotide sequences in the sample also encode this CDR3. The J gene is TRBJ2-3, the V gene TRBV29-1; D remains ambiguous. The CDR3 sequence is 11 residues long. V gave up 6 bases and J gave up 0 bases, with 4 bases separating them. Germline lookup yields CDR1 SQVTM and CDR2 ANQGSEA. DNA for the CDR3: TGCAGCGTGGGAAGCACAGATACGCAGTATTTT. Translating gives CSVGSTDTQYF.

This clone was detected a few times. The rearrangement joins TRBV27 to TRBJ2-4; D is uncertain. The CDR3 extends over 14 amino acids. The V and J ends lost 8 bases and 0 bases respectively, with 11 bases between them. CDR1 MNHEY and CDR2 SMNVEV come from the germline V gene (reference sequence). The CDR3 bases are TGTGCCAGCGGGAAGGATTTAGCCAAAAACATTCAGTACTTC. Amino acids: CASGKDLAKNIQYF.

A word on this clone: The sample contains more than one DNA sequence encoding this CDR3. This rearrangement joins TRBV9 to TRBJ2-3; no firm D call. Per the germline V gene, CDR1 is SGDLS and CDR2 is YYNGEE. Trimming shortened V by 0 bases and J by 0 bases, and 5 bases separated the two germline ends. The length of the CDR3 is 14 residues. The CDR3 sequence is CASSVVASTDTQYF. CDR3 coding DNA: TGTGCCAGCAGCGTAGTGGCTAGCACAGATACGCAGTATTTT.

In this sample, this clone turned up a few times. V usage is TRBV29-1 and J usage is TRBJ1-2; TRBD1 matches at 8 bases. V lost 7 bases, J lost 6 bases, and 7 bases stayed unmatched. The CDR3 has 12 amino acids. In germline, CDR1 is SQVTM, CDR2 ANQGSEA. The CDR3 sequence: CSADRGSDGYTF. Written as DNA, the CDR3 is TGCAGCGCAGACAGGGGATCAGATGGCTACACCTTC.

The count of this clone is one. The genes are TRBV30 and TRBJ1-5; D gene ambiguous. The CDR3 contains 14 residues. Germline values: CDR1 GTSNPN, CDR2 SVGIG (reference sequence). Trimming pared 2 bases from V and 3 bases from J, leaving 11 bases between. Written as DNA, the CDR3 is TGTGCCTGGAGTCTGCGTGGTATCAATCAGCCCCAGCATTTT. Amino acids: CAWSLRGINQPQHF.

The J gene is TRBJ2-2, the V gene TRBV11-2; tentative D call: TRBD1 (5 bases). The germline V gene has CDR1 SGHAT and CDR2 FQNNGV. The CDR3 is made up of 16 amino acids. V dropped 1 base and J dropped 2 bases, with 11 bases sitting between them. The CDR3 protein is CASSLVFQGNTGELFF. The CDR3 DNA is TGTGCCAGCAGCTTAGTCTTTCAGGGAAACACCGGGGAGCTGTTTTTT. The full variable domain, with the rest looked up from reference TRBV11-2 and TRBJ2-2, is EAGVAQSPRYKIIEKRQSVAFWCNPISGHATLYWYQQILGQGPKLLIQFQNNGVVDDSQLPKDRFSAERLKGVDSTLKIQPAKLEDSAVYLCASSLVFQGNTGELFFGEGSRLTVL.

CDR3 loop: CAWSSSGRTDTQYF. In nucleotides, the CDR3 is TGTGCCTGGAGCTCTAGCGGGAGAACAGATACGCAGTATTTT. V and J are TRBV30 and TRBJ2-3, with 10 bases aligning to TRBD2. Trimming removed 3 bases from V and 3 bases from J; junction bases left unmatched: 3. Germline V lookup: CDR1 GTSNPN, CDR2 SVGIG (reference sequence). There are 14 residues in the CDR3. The whole variable domain, filled in from reference TRBV30 and TRBJ2-3, reads SQTIHQWPATLVQPVGSPLSLECTVEGTSNPNLYWYRQAAGRGLQLLFYSVGIGQISSEVPQNLSASRPQDRQFILSSKKLLLSDSGFYLCAWSSSGRTDTQYFGPGTRLTVL.

J is TRBJ2-7 and V is TRBV2; D not resolved. The CDR3 length is 15 residues. The V gene lost 2 bases and the J gene lost 2 bases, with 13 bases spanning the gap. Per the germline V gene, CDR1 is SNHLY and CDR2 is FYNNEI. Written as DNA, the CDR3 is TGTGCCAGCAGTGAAACCCCAAGGTCACCCTACGAGCAGTACTTC. Amino acid sequence: CASSETPRSPYEQYF.